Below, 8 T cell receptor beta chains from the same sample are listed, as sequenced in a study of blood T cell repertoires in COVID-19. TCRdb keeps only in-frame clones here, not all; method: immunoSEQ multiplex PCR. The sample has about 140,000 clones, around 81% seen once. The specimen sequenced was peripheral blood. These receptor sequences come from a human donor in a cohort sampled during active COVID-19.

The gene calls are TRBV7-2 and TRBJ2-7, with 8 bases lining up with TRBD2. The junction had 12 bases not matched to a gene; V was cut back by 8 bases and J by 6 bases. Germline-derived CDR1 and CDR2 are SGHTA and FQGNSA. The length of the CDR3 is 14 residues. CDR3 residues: CASQSGLAGGEQYF. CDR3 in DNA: TGTGCCAGCCAATCGGGGCTAGCGGGTGGCGAGCAGTACTTC.

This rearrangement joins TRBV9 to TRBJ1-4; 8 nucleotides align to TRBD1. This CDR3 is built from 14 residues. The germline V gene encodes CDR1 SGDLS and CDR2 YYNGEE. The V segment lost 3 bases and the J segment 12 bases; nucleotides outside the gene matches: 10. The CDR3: CASSAMSDRAELFF. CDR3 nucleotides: TGTGCCAGCAGCGCCATGTCGGACAGGGCGGAACTGTTTTTT.

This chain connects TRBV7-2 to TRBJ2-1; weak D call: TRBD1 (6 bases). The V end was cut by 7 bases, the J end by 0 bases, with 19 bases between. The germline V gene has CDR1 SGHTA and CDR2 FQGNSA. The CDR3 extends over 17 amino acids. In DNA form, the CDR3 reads TGTGCCAGCACCGTAGGGGGTCACAAAAGCTCCTACAATGAGCAGTTCTTC. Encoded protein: CASTVGGHKSSYNEQFF.

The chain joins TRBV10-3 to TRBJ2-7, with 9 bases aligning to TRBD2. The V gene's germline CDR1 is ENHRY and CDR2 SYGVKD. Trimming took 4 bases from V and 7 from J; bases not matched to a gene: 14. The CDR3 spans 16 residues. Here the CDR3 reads CAISGRTAGAGGEQYF. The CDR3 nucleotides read TGTGCCATCAGTGGGAGGACAGCCGGTGCGGGGGGGGAGCAGTACTTC.

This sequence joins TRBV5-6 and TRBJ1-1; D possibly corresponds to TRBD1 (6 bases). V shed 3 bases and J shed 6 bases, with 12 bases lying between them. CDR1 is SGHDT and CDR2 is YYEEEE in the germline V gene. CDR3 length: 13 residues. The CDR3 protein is CASSSTGFSEAFF. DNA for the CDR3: TGTGCCAGCAGCTCCACAGGGTTCTCTGAAGCTTTCTTT.

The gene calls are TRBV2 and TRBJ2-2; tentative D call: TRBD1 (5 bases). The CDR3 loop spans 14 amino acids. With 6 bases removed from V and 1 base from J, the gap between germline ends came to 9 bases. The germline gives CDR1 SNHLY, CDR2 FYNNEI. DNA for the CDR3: TGTGCCAGCAGAGGGGTCCTGAACACCGGGGAGCTGTTTTTT. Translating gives CASRGVLNTGELFF.

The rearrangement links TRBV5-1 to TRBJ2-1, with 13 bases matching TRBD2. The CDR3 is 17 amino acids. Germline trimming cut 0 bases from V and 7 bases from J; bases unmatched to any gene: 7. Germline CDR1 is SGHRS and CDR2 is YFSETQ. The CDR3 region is CASSLAPGLAGANEQFF. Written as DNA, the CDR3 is TGCGCCAGCAGCTTGGCCCCTGGACTAGCGGGGGCGAATGAGCAGTTCTTC.

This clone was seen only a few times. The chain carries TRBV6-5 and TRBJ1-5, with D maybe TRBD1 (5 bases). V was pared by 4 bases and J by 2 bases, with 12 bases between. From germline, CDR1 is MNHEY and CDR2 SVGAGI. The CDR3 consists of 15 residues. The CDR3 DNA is TGTGCCAGCAGTTCCCTGGGAGGGGGCAATCAGCCCCAGCATTTT. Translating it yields CASSSLGGGNQPQHF.